Listed below are T cell receptor beta chains from one sample, sequenced in a study of blood T cell repertoires in COVID-19. The data were produced by immunoSEQ multiplex PCR, yet TCRdb's version contains in-frame clones alone and is incomplete. The data hold more than 100,000 clones, with over 80% observed a single time. The sample comprised peripheral blood. The receptors were sampled from a man aged 45-60 years with active COVID-19. Both conserved end residues are part of each CDR3. A D gene is named only where the DNA matches it firmly. Only some rows state a clone size, as once, few, many or a class for expanded clones.

D | J | size | V | length | DNA | CDR3
TRBD2 | TRBJ2-3 | NA | TRBV12-5 | 17 | TGTGCTAGTGGTTTGTCCCAAGAGATAGCGGGGCCAAATACGCAGTATTTT | CASGLSQEIAGPNTQYF
TRBD1 | TRBJ1-2 | NA | TRBV14 | 13 | TGTGCCAGCAGCCCGCAGGGGGCAGGGGGCTACACCTTC | CASSPQGAGGYTF
NA | TRBJ1-2 | NA | TRBV7-2 | 13 | TGTGCCAGCAGCTCGTCGACAGATTATGGCTACACCTTC | CASSSSTDYGYTF
NA | TRBJ1-2 | NA | TRBV27 | 13 | TGTGCCAGCAGTCCTAGGGGGGGGTCTGGCTACACCTTC | CASSPRGGSGYTF
NA | TRBJ1-3 | NA | TRBV29-1 | 13 | TGCAGCGTTGTCGGAGTCTCTGGAAACACCATATATTTT | CSVVGVSGNTIYF
TRBD2 | TRBJ2-3 | NA | TRBV5-4 | 17 | TGTGCCAGCAGCCTCGGACTAGCGGGGGGTATTACAGATACGCAGTATTTT | CASSLGLAGGITDTQYF
NA | TRBJ1-5 | NA | TRBV6-5 | 13 | TGTGCCACACAAGAGGGGGTTAGTCAGCCCCAGCATTTT | CATQEGVSQPQHF
NA | TRBJ2-7 | NA | TRBV28 | 15 | TGTGCCAGCAGGCCCCGGGGGAACCCCTGGGGCGAGCAGTACTTC | CASRPRGNPWGEQYF
TRBD2 | TRBJ2-7 | NA | TRBV5-1 | 16 | TGCGCCAGCAGCTTGGCCCCAGTAGCGGGTAGCTACGAGCAGTACTTC | CASSLAPVAGSYEQYF
NA | TRBJ2-1 | NA | TRBV12-3/TRBV12-4 | 13 | TGTGCCAGCAGTTTAGGGGGGCCCAGTGAGCAGTTCTTC | CASSLGGPSEQFF
NA | TRBJ1-2 | NA | TRBV6-5 | 13 | TGTGCCAGCAGGGGGGGAGATCAATATGGCTACACCTTC | CASRGGDQYGYTF
TRBD1 | TRBJ1-5 | NA | TRBV5-6 | 17 | TGTGCCAGCAGCTTCGGGACAGGGGGTGTGACAAATCAGCCCCAGCATTTT | CASSFGTGGVTNQPQHF
TRBD1 | TRBJ2-2 | NA | TRBV6-5 | 14 | TGTGCCAGCCGACAGGGGGCGGGCACCGGGGAGCTGTTTTTT | CASRQGAGTGELFF
TRBD1 | TRBJ1-1 | few | TRBV5-1 | 14 | TGCGCCAGCAGCGCCCGACAGGGGAACACTGAAGCTTTCTTT | CASSARQGNTEAFF
TRBD1 | TRBJ2-3 | NA | TRBV7-2 | 16 | TGTGCCAGCAGCTTATATCCGGGACAGGCGGGCAATACGCAGTATTTT | CASSLYPGQAGNTQYF
TRBD1 | TRBJ2-5 | NA | TRBV7-9 | 14 | TGTGCCAGCAGCTACCAGACAGGGATGGAGACCCAGTACTTC | CASSYQTGMETQYF
TRBD1 | TRBJ1-2 | NA | TRBV3-1/TRBV3-2 | 17 | TGTGCCAGCAGCCGCGGGACAGCTACATATATTAACTATGGCTACACCTTC | CASSRGTATYINYGYTF
NA | TRBJ1-6 | once | TRBV14 | 15 | TGTGCCAGCAGCCAAGATTATTCCTATAATTCACCCCTCCACTTT | CASSQDYSYNSPLHF
NA | TRBJ1-1 | NA | TRBV27 | 13 | TGTGCCAGCAGGCCAGCCAGGGTAATTGAAGCTTTCTTT | CASRPARVIEAFF
TRBD2 | TRBJ2-5 | NA | TRBV19 | 11 | TGTGCCAGTTCTAGCGGTGTGACCCAGTACTTC | CASSSGVTQYF
TRBD2 | TRBJ2-3 | NA | TRBV4-2 | 14 | TGTGCCAGCAGCCCATTGGGGGGGACAGATACGCAGTATTTT | CASSPLGGTDTQYF
NA | TRBJ1-2 | NA | TRBV6-5 | 14 | TGTGCCAGCAGTTACTCGATAGCCCAGCTGGGCTACACCTTC | CASSYSIAQLGYTF
NA | TRBJ1-3 | NA | TRBV4-2 | 14 | TGTGCCAGCAGCCCAGCGGGGCCGGGAAACACCATATATTTT | CASSPAGPGNTIYF
NA | TRBJ1-2 | NA | TRBV14 | 15 | TGTGCCAGCAGCCAAAGTGTGGCAGGGGAATATGGCTACACCTTC | CASSQSVAGEYGYTF
NA | TRBJ2-1 | NA | TRBV10-3 | 13 | TGTGCCATCAGTGGAGGCACGGACAATGAGCAGTTCTTC | CAISGGTDNEQFF
TRBD2 | TRBJ2-1 | NA | TRBV7-9 | 19 | TGTGCCAGCAGCTTAGGCCGGCTTAGCGGGGGCAGCCTTTACAATGAGCAGTTCTTC | CASSLGRLSGGSLYNEQFF